The clone carrying this T cell receptor (beta chain) has only one observation. This likely came from a read error, as a far larger clone is one base away. Sample time point: after trial treatment. Treatment described: LDRT plus nivolumab, ipilimumab, low-dose cyclophosphamide and aspirin (RACIN trial). CDR1 and CDR2 (germline): KGHDR, SFDVKD. This CDR3 has 17 amino acids. V shed 3 bases, J shed 7 bases, and the junction held 15 bases outside the gene matches. This record comes from a study of low-dose radiotherapy and immunotherapy resistance in tumors. In the study overall: Treatment of Cohort 1 consisted of 0.5 Gy per fraction every 2 weeks, adding up to 6.5 Gy.

With TRAV- and TRBV-specific primers, first-strand cDNA was made, covering the alpha and beta chains. With a constant-region primer and a V-primer adapter, TCRs were subjected to approximately 18 PCR cycles of amplification. TCRdb itself ran the reads through MiXCR, one entry per CDR3 protein. The sample yields some 100,000 distinct CDR3 sequences, 20% to 25% seen once. J is TRBJ2-7 and V is TRBV24-1; the match to TRBD2 covers 9 bases. The sequence was collected from a female donor with ovarian cancer. The sequenced sample was PBMCs, obtained after low-dose radiotherapy plus immunotherapy. The CDR3 DNA is TGTGCCACCAGTGATCCCCTACTTGCGGGAGGGTACAATGAGCAGTACTTC. Translation gives CATSDPLLAGGYNEQYF.